A single sample gave rise to the 15 T cell receptor beta chains below, sequenced in a study of cytomegalovirus exposure and HLA in healthy donors. Here immunoSEQ multiplex PCR was the method, and the copy in TCRdb shows in-frame clones only, minus some. The profile shows 150,000 to 200,000 clones, about 89% of them singletons. Sequencing used PBMCs. These receptors came from a woman aged 18 to 35 in good health and CMV-seropositive.

The V call is TRBV27, the J call TRBJ2-2, with 8 bases matching TRBD1. The germline CDR1 and CDR2 sequences are MNHEY and SMNVEV (reference sequence). Trimming cost V 5 bases and J 7 bases; bases outside gene matches: 12. The CDR3 consists of 16 residues. The CDR3 nucleotides are TGTGCCAGCAGTCCCAGGGGGCAAGTCCTGGTCGGGGAGCTGTTTTTT. It yields the protein CASSPRGQVLVGELFF.

The rearrangement uses TRBV6-6 and TRBJ1-2; D perhaps matches TRBD1 (6 bases). Germline CDR1 MNHNY, CDR2 SVGAGI (reference sequence). This CDR3 is 16 amino acids long. Trimming shortened V by 4 bases and J by 4 bases, and 19 bases separated the two germline ends. The CDR3 sequence: CASSSSGTLSPYGYTF. The CDR3 bases are TGTGCCAGCAGTTCCTCCGGGACACTTTCCCCCTATGGCTACACCTTC.

The chain uses TRBV11-2 and TRBJ1-1, with D possibly matching TRBD1 (5 bases). Germline V gives CDR1 SGHAT, CDR2 FQNNGV. Trimming stripped 0 bases from V and 7 bases from J, with 15 bases between. This CDR3 is 15 amino acids long. CDR3 nucleotide sequence: TGTGCCAGCAGCTTAGACGGGGGAAGCGGTAATGAAGCTTTCTTT. This encodes CASSLDGGSGNEAFF. The full variable domain, rest sourced from reference TRBV11-2 and TRBJ1-1, is EAGVAQSPRYKIIEKRQSVAFWCNPISGHATLYWYQQILGQGPKLLIQFQNNGVVDDSQLPKDRFSAERLKGVDSTLKIQPAKLEDSAVYLCASSLDGGSGNEAFFGQGTRLTVV.

The V call is TRBV18, the J call TRBJ2-7; 8 bases align to TRBD1. CDR1 and CDR2 from the germline V gene are KGHSH and LQKENI. The CDR3 has 15 amino acids. After removal of 5 bases from V and 2 bases from J, the junction contained 8 bases not matched to a gene. In DNA form, the CDR3 reads TGTGCCAGCTCAGCGCAGGGGGCCGCGCCCTACGAGCAGTACTTC. Residues: CASSAQGAAPYEQYF.

The count of this clone is one. The V and J genes are TRBV4-3 and TRBJ2-2, with D perhaps TRBD2 (7 bases). The CDR3 is 15 residues long. Germline V gives CDR1 LGHNA, CDR2 YSLEER. V shed 6 bases and J shed 0 bases, with 11 bases lying between them. The CDR3 loop reads CASSGGAPNTGELFF. The CDR3 DNA reads as TGCGCCAGCAGTGGGGGGGCGCCGAACACCGGGGAGCTGTTTTTT.

V and J are TRBV27 and TRBJ2-5; TRBD1 aligns across 9 bases. The CDR3 consists of 15 residues. With 5 bases clipped from V and 5 bases from J, the junction kept 9 bases outside the gene matches. Germline CDR1 reads MNHEY; CDR2 reads SMNVEV (reference sequence). CDR3 nucleotide sequence: TGTGCCAGCAGTCCAACAGGGGGCGCGGGCGAGACCCAGTACTTC. Its translation: CASSPTGGAGETQYF.

The rearrangement links TRBV6-5 to TRBJ2-6, with D perhaps matching TRBD1 (5 bases). Germline V gives CDR1 MNHEY, CDR2 SVGAGI. Trimming took off 3 bases at V and 0 bases at J, with 9 bases between the two ends. This CDR3 is built from 16 residues. DNA for the CDR3: TGTGCCAGCAGTTATCAGGGCGGCTCTGGGGCCAACGTCCTGACTTTC. It encodes CASSYQGGSGANVLTF.

The chain joins TRBV19 to TRBJ1-2, with D hard to call. The V end was cut by 8 bases, the J end by 0 bases, with 16 bases between. Germline values: CDR1 LNHDA, CDR2 SQIVND (reference sequence). The CDR3 consists of 15 residues. DNA for the CDR3: TGTGCCAGTCGAGTGGGCACGACCTCTAACTATGGCTACACCTTC. It yields the protein CASRVGTTSNYGYTF.

This rearrangement joins TRBV7-2 to TRBJ2-3; TRBD2 agrees at 9 bases. The J segment lost 1 base and the V segment lost 1 base, leaving 3 bases of the junction unmatched. Per germline, CDR1 SGHTA and CDR2 FQGNSA. This CDR3 is built from 16 residues. CDR3 in DNA: TGTGCCAGCAGCTTAGAAATAGCGGGGGGCACAGATACGCAGTATTTT. It codes for CASSLEIAGGTDTQYF.

The J gene is TRBJ2-1, the V gene TRBV5-5; tentative D call: TRBD1 (5 bases). In germline, CDR1 is SGHKS, CDR2 YYEKEE (reference sequence). Trimming shortened V by 0 bases and J by 3 bases, and 10 bases separated the two germline ends. The CDR3 runs to 15 residues. In DNA, the CDR3 is TGTGCCAGCAGCTTGGGGGGTCAGGGCTACAATGAGCAGTTCTTC. This translates into CASSLGGQGYNEQFF.

The chain joins TRBV6-1 to TRBJ2-7; D unresolved. The CDR3 is 14 residues long. Germline lookup yields CDR1 MNHNS and CDR2 SASEGT. V gave up 4 bases and J gave up 0 bases, with 10 bases separating them. The CDR3 here is CASSAILSSYEQYF. The CDR3 bases are TGTGCCAGCAGTGCTATCCTTAGCTCCTACGAGCAGTACTTC.

This chain connects TRBV28 to TRBJ2-7; D is undetermined. Per germline, CDR1 MDHEN and CDR2 SYDVKM. The CDR3 covers 12 residues. Trimming removed 3 bases from V and 2 bases from J, with 5 bases in between. CDR3: CASSLRTYEQYF. The CDR3 DNA reads TGTGCCAGCAGTTTGCGAACCTACGAGCAGTACTTC.

A word on this clone: This may be a read error: a much more frequent sequence differs by one nucleotide. The rearrangement joins TRBV6-5 to TRBJ2-3, with TRBD2 matching over 15 bases. The CDR3 covers 15 residues. The J segment lost 4 bases and the V segment lost 5 bases, leaving 1 base of the junction unmatched. CDR1 is MNHEY and CDR2 is SVGAGI in the germline V gene. CDR3 loop: CASSGLAGGPDTQYF. The CDR3 DNA reads TGTGCCAGCAGTGGACTAGCGGGGGGGCCAGATACGCAGTATTTT.

V usage is TRBV6-5 and J usage is TRBJ2-1; 7 bases are shared with TRBD2. V was clipped by 0 bases and J by 4 bases; unmatched bases: 6. Germline V CDR1 and CDR2: MNHEY, SVGAGI. The CDR3 has 16 amino acids. The chain's CDR3 is CASSYSELASYNEQFF. The CDR3 DNA reads TGTGCCAGCAGTTACTCGGAACTAGCGTCTTACAATGAGCAGTTCTTC.

This rearrangement joins TRBV5-4 to TRBJ2-5; D may be TRBD1 (6 bases). The V and J ends lost 2 bases and 5 bases respectively, with 7 bases between them. CDR1 SGHNT and CDR2 YYREEE come from the germline V gene (reference sequence). The CDR3 is 12 amino acids. CDR3 DNA: TGTGCCAGCAGCTTAAGGGGGGAGACCCAGTACTTC. Protein: CASSLRGETQYF.